Presented here are 13 T cell receptor beta chains from one specimen sequenced in a study of identical twins. TCRdb passed the 5' RACE reads through MiXCR, listing each CDR3 protein once. The sample has about 240,000 distinct CDR3 sequences, about 11% seen once. Sequenced sample: memory T cells sorted from blood. These receptors all stem from a man over 45 in good health.

The chain links TRBV4-1 to TRBJ2-3; D may match TRBD1 or TRBD2 (5 bases each). CDR3 size: 14 residues. V was trimmed by 1 base and J by 2 bases, leaving 7 bases between them. CDR1 is MGHRA, CDR2 YSYEKL, per germline. This CDR3 reads CASSQGGTTDTQYF. CDR3 coding DNA: TGCGCCAGCAGCCAAGGGGGGACCACAGATACGCAGTATTTT.

There are many counts of this clonotype. The V and J genes are TRBV28 and TRBJ2-7, with D possibly being TRBD1 or TRBD2 (5 bases each). Looked up from germline, CDR1 is MDHEN and CDR2 is SYDVKM. The CDR3 is made up of 16 amino acids. Trimming shortened V by 6 bases and J by 0 bases, and 18 bases separated the two germline ends. The chain's CDR3 is CASSLGAAGTSYEQYF. For the CDR3, the DNA is TGTGCCAGCAGCCTAGGTGCCGCCGGGACCTCCTACGAGCAGTACTTC.

This clonotype came up many times. This chain connects TRBV11-2 to TRBJ2-7; TRBD1 matches at 8 bases. Per germline, CDR1 SGHAT and CDR2 FQNNGV. The CDR3 has 15 residues. Losses at the gene ends were 5 bases for V and 5 bases for J; bases not matched to a gene: 11. The CDR3 DNA reads as TGTGCCAGCAGCACTGTGACAGGGGTAGTTGACGAGCAGTACTTC. Protein: CASSTVTGVVDEQYF.

This clonotype was picked up many times. The chain uses TRBV14 and TRBJ2-3; no clear D gene. With 0 bases removed from V and 1 base from J, the gap between germline ends came to 14 bases. Germline values: CDR1 SGHDN, CDR2 FVKESK. The CDR3 length is 17 residues. This CDR3 is CASSQDLHGYRTDTQYF. The CDR3 region has the DNA TGTGCCAGCAGCCAAGATCTTCACGGGTACCGCACAGATACGCAGTATTTT.

This clonotype was counted many times. Germline is not matched at one junction end, which may reflect a read error. The J gene is TRBJ2-1, the V gene TRBV6-2 or TRBV6-3, with 9 bases lining up with TRBD2. Germline loops: CDR1 MNHEY, CDR2 SVGEGT. This CDR3 is built from 16 residues. CDR3 DNA: TGTGCCAGCAGCCTAGCGGGACAACCGTATACAATGAGCAGTGTCTTC. This codes for CASSLAGQPYTMSSVF.

CDR3 loop: CSAGGVASYNEQFF. The CDR3 DNA sequence: TGCAGTGCTGGCGGAGTAGCCTCCTACAATGAGCAGTTCTTC. The rearrangement uses TRBV20-1 and TRBJ2-1; D is uncertain. Germline CDR1 and CDR2: DFQATT and SNEGSKA (reference sequence). This CDR3 comprises 14 residues. V dropped 5 bases and J dropped 0 bases, with 11 bases sitting between them.

This clonotype was seen many times. This sequence joins TRBV28 and TRBJ2-2; D gene uncertain. Per germline, CDR1 MDHEN and CDR2 SYDVKM. CDR3 size: 13 residues. With 3 bases removed from V and 5 bases from J, the gap between germline ends came to 7 bases. In nucleotides, the CDR3 is TGTGCCAGCAGTTTGTGGCGAACCGGGGAGCTGTTTTTT. Its translation is CASSLWRTGELFF.

This chain links TRBV2 with TRBJ2-1; D is uncertain. The CDR3 contains 14 residues. CDR1 SNHLY and CDR2 FYNNEI come from the germline V gene. V lost 3 bases and J 5 bases, leaving 11 bases between the germline ends. CDR3: CASSEANGNNEQFF. CDR3 coding DNA: TGTGCCAGCAGTGAGGCCAATGGGAACAATGAGCAGTTCTTC.

This clonotype showed up many times. This chain connects TRBV27 to TRBJ2-3; D call uncertain. Germline V gene data show CDR1 as MNHEY and CDR2 as SMNVEV (reference sequence). This CDR3 spans 15 amino acids. V dropped 7 bases and J dropped 4 bases, with 18 bases sitting between them. The DNA for the CDR3 is TGTGCCAGCATGGGTAAAGGGTTCACCGCAGATACGCAGTATTTT. This encodes CASMGKGFTADTQYF.

Remarks on this clonotype: A much more abundant neighbour one base away suggests this may be a read error. V usage is TRBV4-1 and J usage is TRBJ2-5, with TRBD1 matching 11 bases. The germline gives CDR1 MGHRA, CDR2 YSYEKL. The CDR3 extends over 16 amino acids. CDR3: CASSTGQGATQETRYF. In nucleotides, the CDR3 is TGCGCCAGCAGCACCGGACAGGGGGCAACCCAAGAGACCCGGTACTTC.

The genes are TRBV4-3 and TRBJ2-2; the D gene is possibly TRBD2 (7 bases). Trimming stripped 4 bases from V and 1 base from J, with 13 bases between. The CDR3 is made up of 16 amino acids. Germline CDR1 is LGHNA and CDR2 is YSLEER. The CDR3 region is CASSPWEGGNTGELFF. As DNA, the CDR3 is TGCGCCAGCAGCCCCTGGGAGGGGGGGAACACCGGGGAGCTGTTTTTT.

This clonotype was observed a handful of times. This sequence joins TRBV4-3 and TRBJ1-1; 8 bases are a match to TRBD1. With V trimmed by 4 bases and J by 0 bases, 7 bases remained unmatched. Looked up from germline, CDR1 is LGHNA and CDR2 is YSLEER. The CDR3 has 16 residues. The CDR3: CASSLRTGSMNTEAFF. DNA for the CDR3: TGCGCCAGCAGCCTTAGGACAGGGAGCATGAACACTGAAGCTTTCTTT.

This clonotype is judged medium-sized. This chain connects TRBV12-3 or TRBV12-4 to TRBJ2-5; no reliable D call. The CDR3 has 13 amino acids. The V gene lost 3 bases and the J gene lost 7 bases, with 12 bases spanning the gap. Here the CDR3 reads CASSLGVPGTQYF. The CDR3 DNA is TGTGCCAGCAGTTTGGGCGTACCGGGGACCCAGTACTTC.